This TCR beta chain was obtained from a study of identical twins. The V and J ends lost 3 bases and 6 bases respectively, with 11 bases between them. In germline, CDR1 is DFQATT, CDR2 SNEGSKA (reference sequence). The CDR3 totals 13 residues. TCRdb processed the 5' RACE reads anew with MiXCR; each CDR3 protein has one entry. The sample contains more than 600,000 distinct CDR3 sequences, 18% of which appear only once. Study findings and constraints: Potential partial confounding of zero-insertion analyses by invariant MAIT and iNKT cells was noted.

This clonotype was found once. Its target is unknown. This sample was also put to use in a study of T cells expressing NK-cell markers. That source notes: Sorted CD3+CD56-NKG2C+, CD3+CD56+NKG2C- and CD3+CD56+NKG2C+ T cells were the source of the TCR beta repertoires. Dominant NKG2C+ clonotypes were found to form about 1.0-7.5% of CD8+ T cells in over 5 donors.

The TCR originated in a young woman in good health. The V gene is TRBV20-1, the J gene TRBJ2-2, with D perhaps TRBD2 (6 bases). Sample: PBMCs. CDR3 sequence reads: CSASVRGAGELFF. CDR3 DNA sequence: TGCAGTGCTAGTGTGCGGGGAGCCGGGGAGCTGTTTTTT.